This T cell receptor (beta chain) was obtained from a study of tumor-infiltrating lymphocytes in localized non-small cell lung cancer. About the research overall: Resected tumor was paired with non-adjacent uninvolved lung from the same patient.

The junction had 8 bases not matched to a gene; V was cut back by 3 bases and J by 4 bases. Per germline, CDR1 SGHNT and CDR2 YENEEA. The CDR3 has 16 amino acids. A note on this clone: The antigen is undetermined.

Findings and caveats of the study: Only some patients had TCR sequencing, depending on available tissue.

The table came from immunoSEQ multiplex PCR; TCRdb's copy has only in-frame clones and leaves some out. Of about 15,000 clones listed, about three quarters were seen once; the top ten hold around 6.1%. This receptor was identified in a human donor with non-small cell lung cancer. The chain uses TRBV11-3 and TRBJ2-1; TRBD1 aligns across 8 bases. Specimen: lung tumor tissue. DNA of the CDR3: TGTGCCAGCAGCTTCGGAGGGACAGGCCGTTACAATGAGCAGTTCTTC. Translating gives CASSFGGTGRYNEQFF.